Below, 5 T cell receptor beta chains from the same sample are listed, as sequenced in a study of CD4+ T cells in melanoma. Produced via immunoSEQ multiplex PCR; TCRdb's table is partial and in-frame only. The sample records around 15,000 clones, 60% to 80% being singletons. The sample consisted of cells from a culture (not recorded whether cultured in vitro). The receptors come from a human donor with melanoma.

The V gene is TRBV5-1, the J gene TRBJ1-6; D may be TRBD1 (6 bases). The CDR3 runs 14 residues. V was shortened by 2 bases and J by 7 bases, with 10 bases between the two germline ends. Germline CDR1 and CDR2: SGHRS and YFSETQ. CDR3 coding DNA: TGCGCCAGCAGCTTAGGGCAGGGGAATTCACCCCTCCACTTT. This gives the protein CASSLGQGNSPLHF.

This CDR3 is CASSYSKEGATYTYTF. In DNA, the CDR3 is TGTGCCAGCAGTTACTCGAAAGAGGGGGCCACCTATACATACACCTTC. V is TRBV6-5 and J is TRBJ1-2, with TRBD1 matching over 7 bases. Germline loops: CDR1 MNHEY, CDR2 SVGAGI. The CDR3 is made up of 16 amino acids. V lost 0 bases and J lost 11; bases outside the gene matches: 15.

The chain combines TRBV11-3 with TRBJ2-1; 7 bases line up with TRBD1. This CDR3 has 14 amino acids. Unmatched junction bases numbered 7, after V lost 5 bases and J lost 6 bases. Looked up from germline, CDR1 is SGHNT and CDR2 is YENEEA. CDR3 DNA: TGTGCCAGCAGCCCGACCGACAGGGTCAATGAGCAGTTCTTC. Encoded protein: CASSPTDRVNEQFF. Looking up the rest from reference TRBV11-3 and TRBJ2-1 gives the full variable domain: EAGVVQSPRYKIIEKKQPVAFWCNPISGHNTLYWYLQNLGQGPELLIRYENEEAVDDSQLPKDRFSAERLKGVDSTLKIQPAELGDSAVYLCASSPTDRVNEQFFGPGTRLTVL.

This sequence joins TRBV5-1 and TRBJ2-3, with D possibly matching TRBD2 (5 bases). Germline V gives CDR1 SGHRS, CDR2 YFSETQ. The CDR3 loop spans 16 amino acids. The germline V and J ends were trimmed by 4 bases and 0 bases, with 15 bases remaining between them. The CDR3 DNA is TGCGCCAGCAGCCCGCGGGCGCGAGTTAGCACAGATACGCAGTATTTT. Amino acids: CASSPRARVSTDTQYF.

The chain uses TRBV6-5 and TRBJ2-7; D may be TRBD1 (6 bases). Trimming stripped 6 bases from V and 3 bases from J, with 9 bases between. CDR3 size: 12 residues. Germline V lookup: CDR1 MNHEY, CDR2 SVGAGI. The CDR3 coding sequence is TGTGCCAGCAGCTCGGACAGCTACGAGCAGTACTTC. This codes for CASSSDSYEQYF.